This TCR beta chain is drawn from a study of cytomegalovirus exposure and HLA in healthy donors (dated by TCRdb to about 2017). For the study in its entirety: According to a later analysis, one platform produced both the roughly 120 validation repertoires and the roughly 640 repertoires of the first cohort. To predict cytomegalovirus infection status, the study combined high-throughput TCR immunosequencing, statistical association of individual TCRs with disease status, and machine learning. In addition to the first cohort of approximately 670 subjects, a separate validation cohort of approximately 130 different subjects was used. The study aimed to test whether signatures of past pathogen exposure could be identified by cataloging public T cell receptors.

What the authors observed across the whole study: Most TCR sequences were observed very rarely across donors, whereas some public TCRs were present in many individuals. A later analysis found that TCRs clustered in the first cohort also tended to co-occur in the approximately 120 validation repertoires, with about 94% of cluster scores above 0. A few of the identified cytomegalovirus-associated TCR beta chains were confirmed in vitro to be specific for cytomegalovirus antigens. The study gave a list of 150 to 200 TCR beta chains associated with cytomegalovirus. The classifier was reported to diagnose cytomegalovirus status with high specificity and sensitivity in both the original and validation cohorts. According to the authors, the approach could potentially be generalized to other disease states and immunological phenotypes. A later analysis had no HLA typing for the validation cohort, so co-occurrence there was scored across all 120 or so repertoires.

The donors belonged to the validation cohort of over a hundred subjects, which was separate from the 666-subject first cohort. The germline V gene (reference sequence) yields MNHNY for CDR1 and SVGAGI for CDR2. From the cysteine up to the phenylalanine, the CDR3 has a length of 16 residues. CDR3 DNA only is kept here, 48 bases in frame from base 1. Relative to germline, V is 6 bases shorter and J is 10 bases shorter, with 24 bases between their ends. About this clone: The antigen it binds to is not known. Within one base of it there is no much larger clone, and no base qualities were kept.

The library was made by the immunoSEQ multiplex PCR assay. In the authors' own workflow: A statistical classification framework was built to diagnose cytomegalovirus status from the catalog of TCR beta chain sequences. TCRdb took over this immuneACCESS table, retaining in-frame rearrangements with V and J assigned. Such tables are incomplete; in checked studies, under half of the missing clones stem from an unresolved V gene, and the remainder is unexplained. That table is the source of V, J and clone size, and D and trimming were worked out from the DNA. This sample gives fewer than 200,000 clones in total; roughly 80% of them show up just once. The biggest ten clones account for under 3.5% of the sample.

What was sequenced was PBMCs. The sequence is built from TRBV6-6 and TRBJ1-4, with no confidently assigned D gene. The receptor's source is a woman younger than 30 in good health and CMV-seropositive. Here is the DNA: TGTGCCAGCAGCCCCGGGGTTACCGCCCTTCGGGTAAAACTGTTTTTT. Its amino acids are CASSPGVTALRVKLFF.